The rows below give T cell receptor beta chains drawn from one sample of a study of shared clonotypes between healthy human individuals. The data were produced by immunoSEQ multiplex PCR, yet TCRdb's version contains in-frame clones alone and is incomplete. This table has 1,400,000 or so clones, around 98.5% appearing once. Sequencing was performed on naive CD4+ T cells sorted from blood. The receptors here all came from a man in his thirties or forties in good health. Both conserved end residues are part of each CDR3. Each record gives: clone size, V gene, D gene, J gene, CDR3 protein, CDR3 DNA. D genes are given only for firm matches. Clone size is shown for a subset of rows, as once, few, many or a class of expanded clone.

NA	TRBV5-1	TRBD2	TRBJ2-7	CASKGFKLAGGYEQYF	TGCGCCAGCAAAGGATTCAAACTAGCGGGAGGCTACGAGCAGTACTTC
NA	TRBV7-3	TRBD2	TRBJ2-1	CASSSLAGAGYNEQFF	TGTGCCAGCAGCTCACTAGCGGGAGCCGGCTACAATGAGCAGTTCTTC
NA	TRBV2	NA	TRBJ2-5	CASNLQGLQETQYF	TGTGCCAGCAACTTACAGGGCCTCCAAGAGACCCAGTACTTC
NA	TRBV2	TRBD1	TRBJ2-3	CASSGQGDGDTQYF	TGTGCCAGCAGTGGACAGGGGGATGGGGATACGCAGTATTTT
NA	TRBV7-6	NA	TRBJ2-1	CASSLAGSSPYNEQFF	TGTGCCAGCAGCTTAGCCGGGAGCTCTCCCTACAATGAGCAGTTCTTC
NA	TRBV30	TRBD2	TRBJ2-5	CAWILAGSQETQYF	TGTGCCTGGATTCTAGCGGGCTCCCAAGAGACCCAGTACTTC
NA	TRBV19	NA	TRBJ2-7	CASSIDYEQYF	TGTGCCAGTAGTATCGACTACGAGCAGTACTTC
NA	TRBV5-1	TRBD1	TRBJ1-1	CASSLGQGALNTEAFF	TGCGCCAGCAGCTTGGGGCAGGGGGCCCTGAACACTGAAGCTTTCTTT
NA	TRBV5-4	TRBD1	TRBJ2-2	CASSGTGAGVTGELFF	TGTGCCAGCAGCGGGACAGGGGCAGGTGTGACCGGGGAGCTGTTTTTT
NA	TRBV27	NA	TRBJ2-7	CASSRDPTSSYEQYF	TGTGCCAGCAGCCGAGACCCTACTAGCTCCTACGAGCAGTACTTC
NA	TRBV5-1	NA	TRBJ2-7	CASSFEIRGAYEQYF	TGCGCCAGCAGCTTCGAGATTCGCGGGGCCTACGAGCAGTACTTC
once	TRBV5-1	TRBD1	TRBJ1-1	CASSTTHRGQNTEAFF	TGCGCCAGCAGCACCACCCACAGGGGACAGAACACTGAAGCTTTCTTT
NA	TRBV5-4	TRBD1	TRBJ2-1	CASSSRTGASYNEQFF	TGTGCCAGCAGCTCGCGGACAGGGGCCTCCTACAATGAGCAGTTCTTC
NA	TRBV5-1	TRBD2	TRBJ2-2	CASSSGPNTGELFF	TGCGCCAGCAGTAGCGGGCCGAACACCGGGGAGCTGTTTTTT
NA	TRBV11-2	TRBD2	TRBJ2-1	CASSILAGAYEQFF	TGTGCCAGCAGCATACTAGCGGGAGCGTATGAGCAGTTCTTC
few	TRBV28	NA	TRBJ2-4	CASSWVAKNIQYF	TGTGCCAGCAGTTGGGTAGCCAAAAACATTCAGTACTTC
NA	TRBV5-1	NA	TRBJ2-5	CASSLEFSGGQYF	TGCGCCAGCAGCCTGGAGTTTAGTGGGGGCCAGTACTTC
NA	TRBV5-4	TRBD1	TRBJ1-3	CASSFRTGGLSGNTIYF	TGTGCCAGCAGCTTCCGGACAGGGGGTCTCTCTGGAAACACCATATATTTT
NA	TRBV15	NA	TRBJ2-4	CATSHNGAGVLAKNIQYF	TGTGCCACCAGCCACAACGGTGCAGGGGTTCTAGCCAAAAACATTCAGTACTTC
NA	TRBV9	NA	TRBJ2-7	CASGGGRISPYEQYF	TGTGCCAGCGGAGGAGGGCGGATATCACCCTACGAGCAGTACTTC
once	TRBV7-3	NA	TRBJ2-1	CASSPRQGSTNEQFF	TGTGCCAGCAGCCCAAGGCAGGGTAGTACCAATGAGCAGTTCTTC
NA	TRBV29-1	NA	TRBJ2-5	CSVEEATAETQYF	TGCAGCGTTGAAGAGGCCACGGCGGAGACCCAGTACTTC
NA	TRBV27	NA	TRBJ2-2	CASSRGTPSLYTGELFF	TGTGCCAGCAGCCGAGGGACTCCAAGCCTCTACACCGGGGAGCTGTTTTTT
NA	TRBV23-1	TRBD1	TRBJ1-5	CASSQKAGGQPQHF	TGCGCCAGCAGTCAAAAGGCAGGGGGTCAGCCCCAGCATTTT